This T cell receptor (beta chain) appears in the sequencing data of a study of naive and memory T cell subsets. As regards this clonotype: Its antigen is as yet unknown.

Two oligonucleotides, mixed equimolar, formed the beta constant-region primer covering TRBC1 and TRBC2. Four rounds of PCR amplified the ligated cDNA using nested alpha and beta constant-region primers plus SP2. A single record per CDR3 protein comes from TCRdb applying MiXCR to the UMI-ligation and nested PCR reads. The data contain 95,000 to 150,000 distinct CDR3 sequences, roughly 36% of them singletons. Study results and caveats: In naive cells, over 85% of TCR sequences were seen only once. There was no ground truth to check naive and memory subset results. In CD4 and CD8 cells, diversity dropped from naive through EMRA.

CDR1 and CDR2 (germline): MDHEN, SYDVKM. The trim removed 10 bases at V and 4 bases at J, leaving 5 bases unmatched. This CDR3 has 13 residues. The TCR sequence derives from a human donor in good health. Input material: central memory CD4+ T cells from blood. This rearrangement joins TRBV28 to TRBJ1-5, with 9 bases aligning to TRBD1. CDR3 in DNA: TGTGCCACCGCCGACAGGGGGAATCAGCCCCAGCATTTT. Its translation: CATADRGNQPQHF.